The entry that follows covers one TCR beta chain sequence. Its antigen remains unknown. Generation of TCR cDNA used 5'RACE template switching (which added a universal primer site and UMIs). MiXCR was run by TCRdb on the 5' RACE reads, yielding one entry per CDR3 protein. There are some 560,000 distinct CDR3 sequences in the sample; less than 20% occur only once, and about 18% lies in the top ten. The source of the sample is a study of T cells after yellow fever vaccination. General study findings and limits: Most primary-vaccination clones recurred post-booster (around 95% CD4, 88% CD8).

V was pared by 4 bases and J by 1 base, with 16 bases between. The CDR3 covers 16 residues. CDR1 is PRHDT, CDR2 FYEKMQ, per germline (reference sequence). The sequence was obtained from a man aged 18 to 29 who received the YFV17D yellow fever vaccine. This material consisted of PBMCs, taken about 5 days after the first yellow fever vaccination. V is TRBV13 and J is TRBJ1-1; D ambiguous. CDR3 region: CASSCRAETTNTEAFF. The CDR3 DNA is TGTGCCAGCAGCTGCCGTGCTGAGACGACGAACACTGAAGCTTTCTTT.